This TCR beta chain is drawn from a study of early T cells in non-severe SARS-CoV-2 infection. Study summary: The sequenced material was bulk RNA from unsorted whole blood, and its chains were unpaired.

Separate cDNA molecules each had unique molecular identifiers attached to them. Each CDR3 protein is one row after TCRdb ran MiXCR on the 5' RACE reads. Among about 48,000 distinct CDR3 sequences listed, about 9.8% were seen once. This CDR3 has 20 residues. The V gene's germline CDR1 is SGHTA and CDR2 FQGTGA. V trimming: 5 bases; J trimming: 3 bases; junction bases outside the gene matches: 16. This clonotype was detected a few times. Sequenced material: whole blood. This rearrangement joins TRBV7-3 to TRBJ2-1, with 13 bases identical to TRBD2. This clonotype was obtained from an adult who was a healthcare worker with PCR-confirmed SARS-CoV-2 infection or an uninfected control (not recorded which). CDR3 nucleotide sequence: TGTGCCAGCAGCCCCCTTGTACCCTGGACTAGCGGGAGTAACTACAATGAGCAGTTCTTC. It translates to CASSPLVPWTSGSNYNEQFF.